The rows below give T cell receptor beta chains drawn from one sample of a study of OX40 agonist ivuxolimab in advanced cancers. TCRdb's table, derived via immunoSEQ multiplex PCR, lists solely in-frame clones and lacks some. The table includes about 64,000 clones, more than 80% detected once. The starting material was CD4+ or CD8+ T cells sorted from blood, obtained in a trial of the OX40 agonist ivuxolimab. All receptors come from an adult with an advanced solid tumor such as melanoma, head and neck, liver or kidney cancer. Both conserved end residues are part of each CDR3. D genes are given only for firm matches. For some rows the clone size is stated as once, few or many, or as a class when expanded; others skip it.

clone_size j_call v_call d_call cdr3_aa cdr3_nt
- TRBJ1-6 TRBV23-1 - CASSQSSRGSYNSPLHF TGCGCCAGCAGTCAATCGTCGAGGGGCTCCTATAATTCACCCCTCCACTTT
- TRBJ2-3 TRBV7-3 TRBD2 CASSLTGSGLAGGDTDTQYF TGTGCCAGCAGCTTAACGGGGAGTGGCCTAGCGGGAGGGGACACAGATACGCAGTATTTT
- TRBJ1-3 TRBV10-3 TRBD1 CAISEYGQGRTGNTIYF TGTGCCATCAGTGAGTATGGACAGGGGCGAACTGGAAACACCATATATTTT
- TRBJ1-2 TRBV5-6 TRBD1 CASSFRDRVNYGYTF TGTGCCAGCAGCTTTAGGGACAGGGTAAACTATGGCTACACCTTC
- TRBJ1-2 TRBV4-2 - CASSQETGQGYGYTF TGTGCCAGCAGCCAAGAGACGGGCCAAGGGTATGGCTACACCTTC
- TRBJ1-5 TRBV4-1 - CASSQAQGLSNQPQHF TGCGCCAGCAGCCAAGCCCAGGGGTTAAGCAATCAGCCCCAGCATTTT
- TRBJ2-7 TRBV28 TRBD1 CASSLTGAAYEQYF TGTGCCAGCAGTTTAACAGGGGCTGCCTACGAGCAGTACTTC
- TRBJ2-1 TRBV7-9 - CASSLEAGKGNEQFF TGTGCCAGCAGCTTAGAGGCAGGGAAAGGGAATGAGCAGTTCTTC
- TRBJ2-1 TRBV27 - CASRLTGEAYNEQFF TGTGCCAGCAGGTTAACAGGGGAGGCCTACAATGAGCAGTTCTTC
- TRBJ2-3 TRBV9 - CASSVAMGTDTQYF TGTGCCAGCAGCGTAGCCATGGGCACAGATACGCAGTATTTT
- TRBJ1-5 TRBV27 - CASSPLRPGQSNQPQHF TGTGCCAGCAGTCCTCTAAGACCCGGACAGAGCAATCAGCCCCAGCATTTT
once TRBJ1-5 TRBV27 - CASILQGLNQPQHF TGTGCCAGCATATTACAGGGTCTGAATCAGCCCCAGCATTTT
- TRBJ2-1 TRBV7-8 - CASSLAVGGSYNEQFF TGTGCCAGCAGCTTAGCGGTTGGGGGCTCCTACAATGAGCAGTTCTTC
- TRBJ1-3 TRBV30 TRBD1 CAWSETGAYTIYF TGTGCCTGGAGTGAGACAGGGGCATACACCATATATTTT
- TRBJ2-1 TRBV14 - CASSLTYNEQFF TGTGCCAGCAGCCTGACCTACAATGAGCAGTTCTTC
- TRBJ2-5 TRBV11-2 - CASSPWSGETQYF TGTGCCAGCAGCCCGTGGAGCGGAGAGACCCAGTACTTC
- TRBJ2-7 TRBV4-1 TRBD1 CASSGVGQSYEQYF TGCGCCAGCAGCGGTGTGGGACAGTCCTACGAGCAGTACTTC
once TRBJ2-2 TRBV14 TRBD1 CASSQLHGTGAGELFF TGTGCCAGCAGCCAATTACATGGGACAGGGGCCGGGGAGCTGTTTTTT
once TRBJ2-7 TRBV7-8 TRBD1 CASSVTGASLLEQYF TGTGCCAGCAGCGTGACAGGGGCGTCCCTCCTCGAGCAGTACTTC
- TRBJ1-1 TRBV6-1 - CASSEGQGRWTEAFF TGTGCCAGCAGTGAAGGTCAGGGGCGGTGGACTGAAGCTTTCTTT
few TRBJ1-5 TRBV28 - CASRAPGQPQHF TGTGCCAGCAGGGCCCCGGGTCAGCCCCAGCATTTT
- TRBJ2-1 TRBV2 TRBD2 CASSAILAGQPLSYNEQFF TGTGCCAGCAGTGCGATACTAGCGGGGCAACCCCTCTCCTACAATGAGCAGTTCTTC
- TRBJ2-7 TRBV11-2 TRBD2 CASSFEAGDYEQYF TGTGCCAGCAGCTTCGAAGCGGGAGACTACGAGCAGTACTTC
- TRBJ2-2 TRBV18 - CASSPVNTGELFF TGTGCCAGCTCACCAGTAAACACCGGGGAGCTGTTTTTT